This T cell receptor (beta chain) originates from a study of early stage breast cancer tumors. Study-level information: About 8 ER+/PR+/HER2- tumors were invasive ductal; a few were invasive lobular.

Germline V lookup: CDR1 SGHTA, CDR2 FQGNSA. The CDR3 covers 14 residues. V lost 7 bases, J lost 3 bases, and 15 bases lay in between. Regarding the study as a whole: Tumor and normal breast were distinguished via blood comparison in about 85% of the 16 patients. Functional markers like CD4, CD8 and FOXP3 were missed in bulk sequencing.

Measured with immunoSEQ multiplex PCR; TCRdb has only the in-frame clones, and not every one. The sample shows over 45,000 clones, around 83% of them seen only once. A remark on this clone: Its antigen is still unknown.

Sample: blood. This chain connects TRBV7-2 to TRBJ2-5; possibly TRBD2 for D (5 bases). This clonotype originated in a person aged 50-59 years with breast cancer. The CDR3 is CASKKSVREETQYF. The CDR3 DNA reads TGTGCCAGCAAAAAATCTGTGAGGGAAGAGACCCAGTACTTC.